A selection of T cell receptor beta chains follows, all from one sample in a study of cytomegalovirus exposure and HLA in healthy donors. Profiled with immunoSEQ multiplex PCR; TCRdb holds only in-frame clones, not every one. Of around 67,000 clones in the sample, roughly four fifths were seen once. The specimen sequenced was PBMCs. These receptor sequences come from a woman in her twenties or thirties in good health and CMV-seropositive. Each CDR3 is given with its conserved first and last residue. A D gene is named only where the DNA matches it firmly. Clone size, where shown, is once, few, many, or a class for clones that have expanded.

TRBD2,TRBJ2-2,few,TRBV5-4,CASSFGLAGGTGELFF,TGTGCCAGCAGCTTTGGTCTAGCGGGAGGCACCGGGGAGCTGTTTTTT
TRBD2,TRBJ2-2,NA,TRBV5-1,CASSLTTSGRGTGELFF,TGCGCCAGCAGCCTTACGACTAGCGGGAGAGGCACCGGGGAGCTGTTTTTT
TRBD1,TRBJ1-2,NA,TRBV28,CASTLMGRGQGTGYTF,TGTGCCAGCACCCTTATGGGTAGGGGACAGGGGACTGGCTACACCTTC
TRBD1,TRBJ2-7,once,TRBV9,CASSVPREGAGGDRGQYF,TGTGCCAGCAGCGTACCCCGTGAGGGGGCTGGGGGAGATCGGGGGCAGTACTTC
TRBD1,TRBJ1-5,once,TRBV28,CASSFAGQGHNQPQHF,TGTGCCAGCAGTTTCGCGGGACAGGGCCACAATCAGCCCCAGCATTTT
NA,TRBJ2-1,NA,TRBV29-1,CSGTSSYNEQFF,TGCAGCGGCACTAGCTCCTACAATGAGCAGTTCTTC
TRBD2,TRBJ2-7,NA,TRBV7-8,CASSQEILAGGPVLYEQYF,TGTGCCAGCAGCCAAGAAATATTAGCGGGAGGGCCGGTCCTCTACGAGCAGTACTTC
NA,TRBJ2-5,NA,TRBV5-1,CASSLERMKQETQYF,TGCGCCAGCAGCTTAGAGCGGATGAAACAAGAGACCCAGTACTTC
NA,TRBJ1-1,NA,TRBV29-1,CSASPILSLMNTEAFF,TGCAGCGCCTCCCCGATCCTGAGCCTCATGAACACTGAAGCTTTCTTT
NA,TRBJ1-2,NA,TRBV9,CASSVPGRDGYTF,TGTGCCAGCAGCGTTCCAGGGAGGGATGGCTACACCTTC
NA,TRBJ1-5,NA,TRBV6-4,CASSDTGEYSNQPQHF,TGTGCCAGCAGTGACACGGGAGAATATAGCAATCAGCCCCAGCATTTT
TRBD1,TRBJ2-1,few,TRBV10-2,CASSEGGRFNEQFF,TGCGCCAGCAGTGAAGGGGGCCGATTCAATGAGCAGTTCTTC
NA,TRBJ2-6,NA,TRBV9,CASSVGGAGANVLTF,TGTGCCAGCAGCGTGGGGGGGGCCGGGGCCAACGTCCTGACTTTC
TRBD2,TRBJ2-2,NA,TRBV10-1,CASSESGSGSRTGELFF,TGCGCCAGCAGTGAGTCAGGTAGCGGGAGCCGAACCGGGGAGCTGTTTTTT
TRBD1,TRBJ1-5,once,TRBV7-8,CASSPPGQGREGNQPQHF,TGTGCCAGCAGCCCCCCGGGACAGGGAAGGGAAGGCAATCAGCCCCAGCATTTT
TRBD1,TRBJ2-1,NA,TRBV5-1,CASRGQGTYNEQFF,TGCGCCAGCAGGGGACAGGGGACTTACAATGAGCAGTTCTTC
NA,TRBJ2-1,NA,TRBV7-3,CASSPRGSSYNEQFF,TGTGCCAGCAGCCCCCGGGGGAGCTCCTACAATGAGCAGTTCTTC
TRBD1,TRBJ2-7,NA,TRBV5-1,CASSYPGQTNEQYF,TGCGCCAGCAGCTATCCGGGACAGACAAACGAGCAGTACTTC
NA,TRBJ1-4,NA,TRBV28,CATRYTGNEKLFF,TGTGCCACCAGATACACAGGGAATGAAAAACTGTTTTTT
NA,TRBJ1-1,NA,TRBV7-9,CASSLETRRTDAFF,TGTGCCAGCAGCTTAGAAACAAGAAGGACAGACGCTTTCTTT
TRBD2,TRBJ2-5,NA,TRBV30,CAWSGLAGIETQYF,TGTGCCTGGAGTGGCCTAGCGGGAATAGAGACCCAGTACTTC
TRBD2,TRBJ2-1,NA,TRBV12-5,CASGLTGLAGERLNNEQFF,TGTGCTAGTGGCCTCACGGGACTAGCGGGAGAGCGTTTGAACAATGAGCAGTTCTTC
TRBD1,TRBJ1-1,NA,TRBV28,CASSLGGGLLNTEAFF,TGTGCCAGCAGTTTAGGAGGGGGCCTGCTGAACACTGAGGCTTTCTTT
TRBD2,TRBJ2-1,once,TRBV10-3,CAISESGAGGPHNEQFF,TGTGCCATCAGTGAGTCTGGGGCGGGAGGGCCGCACAATGAGCAGTTCTTC
NA,TRBJ2-7,NA,TRBV30,CAWYNPYLANEQYF,TGTGCCTGGTATAACCCCTATCTAGCCAACGAGCAGTACTTC
NA,TRBJ2-3,once,TRBV27,CASSFGMRRTALRDTQYF,TGTGCCAGCAGTTTTGGGATGAGGCGGACAGCTCTGCGGGATACGCAGTATTTT
NA,TRBJ2-7,NA,TRBV11-2,CASSLDRTPSYEQYF,TGTGCCAGCAGCTTAGATCGAACTCCGTCCTACGAGCAGTACTTC
NA,TRBJ2-5,once,TRBV29-1,CSAQEGETQYF,TGCAGCGCTCAGGAGGGGGAGACCCAGTACTTC
NA,TRBJ2-3,NA,TRBV6-6,CASRSRERAPTDTQYF,TGTGCCAGCAGGTCTAGGGAGCGGGCCCCCACAGATACGCAGTATTTT
TRBD1,TRBJ2-2,once,TRBV5-1,CASSLVDRGPMNTGELFF,TGCGCCAGCAGCTTGGTGGACAGGGGGCCCATGAACACCGGGGAGCTGTTTTTT
NA,TRBJ2-2,NA,TRBV2,CASSQLYRAGELFF,TGTGCCAGCAGCCAGCTCTACAGGGCCGGGGAGCTGTTTTTT
TRBD2,TRBJ2-1,NA,TRBV27,CASSSRLTGLAGTSYNEQFF,TGTGCCAGCAGTTCCCGACTTACAGGACTAGCGGGTACCTCCTACAATGAGCAGTTCTTC
NA,TRBJ1-6,once,TRBV7-9,CASSGQGSGAPLHF,TGTGCCAGCAGCGGGCAGGGGTCCGGGGCACCCCTCCACTTT
NA,TRBJ2-5,NA,TRBV6-4,CASSEKGRQETQYF,TGTGCCAGCAGTGAAAAGGGGCGCCAAGAGACCCAGTACTTC
TRBD2,TRBJ2-7,few,TRBV5-1,CASSFTSGSSYEQYF,TGCGCCAGCAGCTTCACTAGCGGGAGCTCCTACGAGCAGTACTTC
NA,TRBJ2-1,NA,TRBV7-9,CASSFSVTSYNEQFF,TGTGCCAGCAGCTTCAGCGTTACCTCCTACAATGAGCAGTTCTTC
NA,TRBJ1-2,NA,TRBV30,CAWSGQYRYTF,TGTGCCTGGAGTGGACAGTATCGCTACACCTTC
TRBD2,TRBJ2-7,NA,TRBV5-6,CASSPGLTYEQYF,TGTGCCAGCAGCCCGGGACTAACCTACGAGCAGTACTTC
NA,TRBJ1-3,NA,TRBV7-9,CASSLARANTIYF,TGTGCCAGCAGCTTAGCCAGGGCGAACACCATATATTTT
TRBD1,TRBJ2-7,NA,TRBV30,CAWSSGRTGTSYEQYF,TGTGCCTGGAGTTCGGGGCGGACAGGGACATCCTACGAGCAGTACTTC
TRBD2,TRBJ2-1,few,TRBV29-1,CSVVGAGGRNEQFF,TGCAGCGTTGTTGGCGCGGGAGGACGTAATGAGCAGTTCTTC
NA,TRBJ1-5,NA,TRBV19,CASSITDQPQHF,TGTGCCAGTAGTATAACGGATCAGCCCCAGCATTTT
NA,TRBJ1-2,NA,TRBV9,CASSVTNWGYTF,TGTGCCAGCAGCGTAACAAATTGGGGCTACACCTTC
TRBD1,TRBJ2-7,NA,TRBV4-1,CASSPPGQGNHEQYF,TGCGCCAGCAGCCCACCGGGACAGGGGAATCACGAGCAGTACTTC
NA,TRBJ2-3,NA,TRBV9,CASGKDSIADTQYF,TGTGCCAGCGGCAAAGACAGTATAGCAGATACGCAGTATTTT
TRBD1,TRBJ1-1,NA,TRBV11-2,CASSLGAGGTMNTEAFF,TGTGCCAGCAGCTTAGGTGCAGGGGGGACCATGAACACTGAAGCTTTCTTT